The rows below give T cell receptor beta chains drawn from one sample of a study of tumor-infiltrating lymphocytes in primary liver carcinoma. A single record per CDR3 protein comes from TCRdb applying MiXCR to the multiplex PCR reads. Here the sample spans 330,000 or so distinct CDR3 sequences, less than 70% being singletons. Sequenced: peripheral blood. The receptors here all came from a man aged 35 to 55 with primary liver carcinoma and hepatitis B virus infection. CDR3s include the opening cysteine and the closing phenylalanine or tryptophan. Fields, in order: CDR3 protein, CDR3 DNA, V gene, D gene, clone size, J gene. A D gene is named only where the DNA matches it firmly. Size values are once, few and many counts, or a class for expanded clones, and some rows have none.

CASSDGQATGTQYF | TGTGCCAGCAGTGATGGACAGGCGACTGGGACCCAGTACTTC | TRBV6-1 | TRBD1 | many | TRBJ2-5
CTSSQDSLTQYF | TGCACCAGCAGCCAAGATTCCCTGACCCAGTACTTC | TRBV4-1 | NA | NA | TRBJ2-5
CASSRHDSTDTRYF | TGTGCCAGCAGCCGACACGATAGCACGGATACGCGGTATTTT | TRBV6-6 | NA | NA | TRBJ2-3
CAIGRTGLNEQYF | TGTGCCATCGGTCGTACGGGGCTCAACGAGCAGTACTTC | TRBV10-3 | NA | few | TRBJ2-7
CASSQPPGQGTGELFF | TGCGCCAGCAGCCAGCCTCCGGGACAGGGCACCGGGGAGCTGTTTTTT | TRBV4-1 | TRBD1 | many | TRBJ2-2
CASSLGPWGNTEALF | TGTGCCAGCAGCTTGGGTCCGTGGGGGAACACTGAAGCTTTGTTT | TRBV5-6 | NA | NA | TRBJ1-1
CASAGRGNTEAFF | TGTGCCTCAGCCGGTCGGGGAAACACTGAAGCTTTCTTT | TRBV10-3 | NA | NA | TRBJ1-1
CSARDPTSGRLNEQFF | TGCAGTGCTAGAGATCCGACTAGCGGGAGATTGAATGAGCAGTTCTTC | TRBV20-1 | TRBD2 | few | TRBJ2-1
CASRGTSGSTGELFF | TGTGCCAGCAGGGGGACTAGCGGGAGTACGGGGGAGCTGTTTTTT | TRBV11-3 | TRBD2 | many | TRBJ2-2
CASGLGFTGGFTEAFF | TGTGCCAGCGGCTTGGGATTTACAGGGGGTTTCACTGAAGCTTTCTTT | TRBV11-2 | TRBD1 | NA | TRBJ1-1
CASRSGSSTGTQYF | TGTGCCAGTAGAAGCGGGAGTAGCACAGGTACGCAGTATTTT | TRBV6-5 | TRBD2 | once | TRBJ2-3
CSAKNADGYTF | TGCAGTGCTAAGAATGCGGATGGCTACACCTTC | TRBV20-1 | NA | few | TRBJ1-2
CASRDMTSTDTQYF | TGTGCCAGCAGGGACATGACTAGCACAGATACGCAGTATTTT | TRBV28 | NA | few | TRBJ2-3
CASSFRDRGINDQFF | TGTGCCAGCAGCTTCCGGGACAGGGGTATCAATGATCAGTTCTTC | TRBV5-6 | TRBD1 | NA | TRBJ2-1
CAITLMGGTEAFF | TGTGCCATCACTTTGATGGGGGGGACTGAAGCTTTCTTT | TRBV6-1 | NA | NA | TRBJ1-1
CASSPAGGRAQYF | TGTGCCAGCAGCCCAGCGGGGGGTAGGGCCCAGTACTTC | TRBV13 | TRBD2 | few | TRBJ2-5
CASSERDIGYTF | TGTGCCAGCAGTGAACGGGACATTGGCTACACCTTC | TRBV6-1 | NA | NA | TRBJ1-2
CASNHWTGYGQYF | TGTGCCAGCAACCACTGGACAGGGTACGGGCAGTACTTC | TRBV4-2 | TRBD1 | NA | TRBJ2-7
CAWAGGDTDTQYF | TGTGCCTGGGCGGGGGGGGACACAGATACGCAGTATTTT | TRBV30 | TRBD2 | NA | TRBJ2-3
CASSLAPRFSDSTDTQYF | TGTGCCAGCAGCTTAGCCCCCCGCTTTAGCGACAGCACAGATACGCAGTATTTT | TRBV7-8 | NA | few | TRBJ2-3
CSSCLGGGDEQFF | TGTTCCAGCTGCCTAGGGGGAGGGGATGAGCAGTTCTTC | TRBV11-2 | NA | NA | TRBJ2-1
CAISYSRSGVGMNTEAFF | TGTGCCATCAGTTACTCGCGGTCAGGGGTGGGCATGAACACTGAAGCTTTCTTT | TRBV6-2/TRBV6-3 | NA | NA | TRBJ1-1
CASSGQNNEQFF | TGTGCCAGCTCAGGGCAGAACAATGAGCAGTTCTTC | TRBV18 | NA | once | TRBJ2-1
CASSHYNEQFF | TGCGCCAGCAGCCATTACAATGAGCAGTTCTTC | TRBV5-5 | NA | many | TRBJ2-1
CASTYIAEAFF | TGTGCCAGCACGTATATCGCTGAAGCTTTCTTT | TRBV6-1 | NA | few | TRBJ1-1
CASSPRDLDNKQFF | TGCGCCAGCAGCCCCCGGGACCTGGACAATAAGCAGTTCTTC | TRBV5-1 | NA | NA | TRBJ2-1
CASREDLAYNEQFF | TGCGCCAGCAGGGAGGACTTAGCCTACAATGAGCAGTTCTTC | TRBV10-2 | NA | few | TRBJ2-1
CSAPGRVNEQFF | TGCAGCGCCCCGGGCCGGGTTAATGAGCAGTTCTTC | TRBV29-1 | NA | many | TRBJ2-1
CASSLEGGPTSNYGYTF | TGCGCCAGCAGCTTGGAAGGGGGACCGACGTCTAACTATGGCTACACCTTC | TRBV5-1 | NA | NA | TRBJ1-2
CAWRADRDRWEQYF | TGTGCCTGGAGGGCGGACAGGGATCGGTGGGAGCAGTACTTC | TRBV30 | TRBD1 | NA | TRBJ2-7
CSVEDRTDTQYF | TGCAGCGTTGAGGACCGCACAGATACGCAGTATTTT | TRBV29-1 | NA | many | TRBJ2-3
CASTGQGRGGTDTKYF | TGTGCAAGCACCGGGCAGGGTCGGGGTGGCACAGATACGAAGTATTTT | TRBV6-6 | NA | NA | TRBJ2-3
CASSYSGTGGNTIYF | TGTGCCAGCAGTTACTCCGGGACGGGGGGAAACACCATATATTTT | TRBV6-5 | NA | many | TRBJ1-3
CASRRVAVSTDTQYF | TGCGCCAGCAGGCGAGTAGCGGTTAGCACAGATACGCAGTATTTT | TRBV5-1 | NA | NA | TRBJ2-3
CASSYVAANEKLFF | TGTGCCAGCAGTTACGTGGCTGCTAATGAAAAACTGTTTTTT | TRBV6-5 | NA | few | TRBJ1-4
CASSLGQGPSHEQYF | TGTGCCAGCAGCCTGGGACAGGGGCCCTCTCACGAGCAGTACTTC | TRBV6-1 | TRBD1 | many | TRBJ2-7
CASSPLGAVYNEQFF | TGTGCCAGCAGTCCCCTAGGAGCGGTATACAATGAGCAGTTCTTC | TRBV12-3/TRBV12-4 | NA | NA | TRBJ2-1
CASSSLRESYNEQFF | TGTGCCAGCAGCTCCCTCCGGGAGTCCTACAATGAGCAGTTCTTC | TRBV11-2 | NA | many | TRBJ2-1
CASSSLRGLARGDEQFF | TGTGCCAGCAGCTCCCTTAGGGGATTAGCGAGAGGGGATGAGCAGTTCTTC | TRBV5-4 | NA | NA | TRBJ2-1
CASSPRQYNEQFF | TGTGCCAGCTCACCCCGACAATACAATGAGCAGTTCTTC | TRBV18 | NA | NA | TRBJ2-1
CANSYSPRGQFF | TGTGCTAACAGCTACTCGCCTAGGGGGCAGTTCTTC | TRBV11-2 | NA | few | TRBJ2-1
CTSIPNPQGFGSPLHF | TGTACCAGCATCCCCAACCCCCAGGGGTTTGGTTCACCCCTCCACTTT | TRBV11-2 | NA | NA | TRBJ1-6
CASSDYQTSGTRNEQFF | TGTGCCAGCAGTGACTACCAGACTAGCGGAACCCGGAATGAGCAGTTCTTT | TRBV6-1 | TRBD2 | few | TRBJ2-1
CASSGQKATGTFAYTF | TGTGCCAGCAGTGGACAGAAAGCCACGGGAACCTTTGCCTACACCTTC | TRBV6-1 | NA | NA | TRBJ1-2
CASSTLQGRGNEQHF | TGCGCCAGCAGCACCCTACAGGGCAGGGGCAACGAGCAGCACTTC | TRBV4-1 | NA | NA | TRBJ2-7
CASTSKSSGRLPDTQYF | TGTGCCAGCACCTCAAAATCTAGCGGGAGGCTGCCAGATACGCAGTATTTT | TRBV28 | TRBD2 | few | TRBJ2-3
CAWRQAMADQPQHF | TGTGCCTGGAGACAGGCAATGGCGGATCAGCCCCAGCATTTT | TRBV30 | NA | NA | TRBJ1-5
CASSPLAGWSYEQYF | TGTGCCAGCAGCCCCCTAGCGGGATGGAGCTACGAGCAGTACTTC | TRBV11-2 | TRBD2 | NA | TRBJ2-7
CASSLGAGGMICEQYF | TGTGCCAGCAGCTTAGGAGCGGGGGGCATGATCTGCGAACAGTATTTC | TRBV11-2 | TRBD2 | NA | TRBJ2-7
CASSFLAGAIHSYNEQFF | TGTGCCAGCAGTTTTTTAGCGGGCGCGATACACTCCTACAATGAGCAGTTCTTC | TRBV12-3/TRBV12-4 | TRBD2 | few | TRBJ2-1
CASSTEIVLAGPDTQYF | TGTGCCAGCAGCACCGAGATTGTCCTAGCGGGACCAGATACGCAGTATTTT | TRBV5-4 | TRBD2 | once | TRBJ2-3